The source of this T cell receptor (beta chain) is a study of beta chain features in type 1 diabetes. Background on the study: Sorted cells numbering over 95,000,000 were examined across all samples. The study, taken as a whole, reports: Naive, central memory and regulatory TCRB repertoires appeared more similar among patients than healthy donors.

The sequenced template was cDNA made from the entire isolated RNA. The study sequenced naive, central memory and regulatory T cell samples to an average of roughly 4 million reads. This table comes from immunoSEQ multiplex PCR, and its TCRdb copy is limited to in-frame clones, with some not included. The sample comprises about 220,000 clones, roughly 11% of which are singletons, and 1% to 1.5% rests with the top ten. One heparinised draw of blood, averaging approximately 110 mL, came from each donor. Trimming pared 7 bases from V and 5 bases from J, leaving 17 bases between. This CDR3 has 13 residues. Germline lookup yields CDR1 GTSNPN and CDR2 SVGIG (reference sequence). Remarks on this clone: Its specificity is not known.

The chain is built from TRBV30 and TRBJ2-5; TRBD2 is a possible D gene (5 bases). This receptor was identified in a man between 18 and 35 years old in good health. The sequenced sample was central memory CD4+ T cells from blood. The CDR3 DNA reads TGTGCCTTCTCCACCCGGAGGTTGGAGACCCAGTACTTC. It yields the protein CAFSTRRLETQYF.